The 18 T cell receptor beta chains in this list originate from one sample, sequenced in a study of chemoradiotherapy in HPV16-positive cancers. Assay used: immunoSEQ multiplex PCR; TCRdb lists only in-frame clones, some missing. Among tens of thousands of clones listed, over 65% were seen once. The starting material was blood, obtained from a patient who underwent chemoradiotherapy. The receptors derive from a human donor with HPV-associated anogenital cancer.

CDR3 sequence reads: CASSAEGIYNSPLHF. CDR3 DNA sequence: TGTGCCAGCAGTGCGGAGGGGATCTATAATTCACCCCTCCACTTT. The chain combines TRBV2 with TRBJ1-6; D might be TRBD1 (5 bases). V shed 4 bases and J shed 3 bases, with 10 bases lying between them. The germline V gene encodes CDR1 SNHLY and CDR2 FYNNEI. The CDR3 covers 15 residues.

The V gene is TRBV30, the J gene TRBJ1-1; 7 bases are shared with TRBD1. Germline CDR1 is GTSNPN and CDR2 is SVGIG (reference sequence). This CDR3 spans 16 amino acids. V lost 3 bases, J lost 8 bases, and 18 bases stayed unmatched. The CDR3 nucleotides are TGTGCCTGGAGCCTTACCGCTTGGTACGACAGGGAAGAAGCTTTCTTT. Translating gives CAWSLTAWYDREEAFF.

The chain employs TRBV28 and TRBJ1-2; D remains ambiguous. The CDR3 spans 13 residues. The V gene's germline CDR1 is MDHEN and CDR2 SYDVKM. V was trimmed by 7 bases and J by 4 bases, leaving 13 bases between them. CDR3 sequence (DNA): TGTGCCAGCATGGTCATGGCTGGCTATGGCTACACCTTC. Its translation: CASMVMAGYGYTF.

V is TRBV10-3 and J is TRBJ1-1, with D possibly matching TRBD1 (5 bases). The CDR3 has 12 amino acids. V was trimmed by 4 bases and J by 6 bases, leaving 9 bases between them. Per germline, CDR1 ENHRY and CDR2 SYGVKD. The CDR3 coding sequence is TGTGCCATCAGTGCTTGGGGCGCTGAAGCTTTCTTT. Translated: CAISAWGAEAFF.

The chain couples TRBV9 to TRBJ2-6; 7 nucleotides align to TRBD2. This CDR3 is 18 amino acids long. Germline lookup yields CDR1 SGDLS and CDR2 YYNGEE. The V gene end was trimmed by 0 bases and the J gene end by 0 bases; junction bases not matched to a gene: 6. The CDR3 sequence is CASSVGWGGISGANVLTF. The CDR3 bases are TGTGCCAGCAGCGTAGGTTGGGGAGGGATCTCTGGGGCCAACGTCCTGACTTTC.

CDR3 amino acids: CASSLSAVSRGYTF. CDR3 coding DNA: TGTGCCAGCAGCTTGTCGGCGGTCTCTCGAGGCTACACCTTC. The genes are TRBV5-6 and TRBJ1-2; unclear D gene. V was shortened by 1 base and J by 8 bases, with 15 bases between the two germline ends. This CDR3 is 14 amino acids long. Per the germline V gene, CDR1 is SGHDT and CDR2 is YYEEEE.

CDR3 bases: TGTGCCAGCAGCGGGCATGGTGGGGGTCGTTCAGATACGCAGTATTTT. It yields the protein CASSGHGGGRSDTQYF. J is TRBJ2-3 and V is TRBV9; D tentatively fits TRBD1 or TRBD2 (5 bases each). The CDR3 has 16 amino acids. V lost 3 bases, J lost 4 bases, and 18 bases lay in between. Germline V gene data show CDR1 as SGDLS and CDR2 as YYNGEE.

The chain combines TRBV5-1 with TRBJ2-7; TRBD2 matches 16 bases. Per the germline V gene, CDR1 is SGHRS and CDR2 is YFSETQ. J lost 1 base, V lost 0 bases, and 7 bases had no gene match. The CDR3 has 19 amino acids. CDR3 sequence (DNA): TGCGCCAGCAGCTTGGAACCGGGACTAGCGGGGGGGCGATCCTACGAGCAGTACTTC. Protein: CASSLEPGLAGGRSYEQYF. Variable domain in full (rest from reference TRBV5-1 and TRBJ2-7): KAGVTQTPRYLIKTRGQQVTLSCSPISGHRSVSWYQQTPGQGLQFLFEYFSETQRNKGNFPGRFSGRQFSNSRSEMNVSTLELGDSALYLCASSLEPGLAGGRSYEQYFGPGTRLTVT.

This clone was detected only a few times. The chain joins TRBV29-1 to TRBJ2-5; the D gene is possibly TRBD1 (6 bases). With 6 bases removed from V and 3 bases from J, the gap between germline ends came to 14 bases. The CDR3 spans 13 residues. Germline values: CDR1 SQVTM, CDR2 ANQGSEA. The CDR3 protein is CSVGQGSKETQYF. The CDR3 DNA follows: TGCAGCGTAGGGCAGGGGTCGAAAGAGACCCAGTACTTC.

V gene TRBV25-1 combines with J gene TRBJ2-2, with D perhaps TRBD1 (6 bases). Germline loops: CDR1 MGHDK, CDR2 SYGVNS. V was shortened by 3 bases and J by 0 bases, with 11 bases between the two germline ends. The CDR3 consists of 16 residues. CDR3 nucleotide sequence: TGTGCCAGCAGTGATAAAGGGACAACGAACACCGGGGAGCTGTTTTTT. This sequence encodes CASSDKGTTNTGELFF.

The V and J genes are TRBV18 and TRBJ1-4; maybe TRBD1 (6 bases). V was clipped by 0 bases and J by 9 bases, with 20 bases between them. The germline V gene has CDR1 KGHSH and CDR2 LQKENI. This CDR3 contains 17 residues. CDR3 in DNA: TGTGCCAGCTCACCACCAGAACAGGGAGGCGGGCTTCAAAAACTGTTTTTT. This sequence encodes CASSPPEQGGGLQKLFF. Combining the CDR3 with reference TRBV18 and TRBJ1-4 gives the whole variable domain NAGVMQNPRHLVRRRGQEARLRCSPMKGHSHVYWYRQLPEEGLKFMVYLQKENIIDESGMPKERFSAEFPKEGPSILRIQQVVRGDSAAYFCASSPPEQGGGLQKLFFGSGTQLSVL.

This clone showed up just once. CDR3 residues: CAGTGGSGTGANVLTF. The CDR3 coding sequence is TGTGCCGGAACAGGGGGCAGTGGTACTGGGGCCAACGTCCTGACTTTC. The chain recombines TRBV21-1 with TRBJ2-6; the table's D call TRBD1 went unverified against the DNA. TRBV21-1 constitutes a pseudogene. CDR3 length: 16 amino acids.

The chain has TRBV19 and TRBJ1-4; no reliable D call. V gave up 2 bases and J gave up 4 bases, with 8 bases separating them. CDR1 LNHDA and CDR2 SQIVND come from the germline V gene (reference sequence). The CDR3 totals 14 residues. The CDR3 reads CASSIWVGNEKLFF. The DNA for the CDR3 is TGTGCCAGTAGTATATGGGTTGGTAATGAAAAACTGTTTTTT.

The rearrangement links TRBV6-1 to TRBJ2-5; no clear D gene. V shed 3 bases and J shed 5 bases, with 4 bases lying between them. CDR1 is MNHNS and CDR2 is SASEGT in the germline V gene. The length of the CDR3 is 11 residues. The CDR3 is CASSDLETQYF. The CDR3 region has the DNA TGTGCCAGCAGTGACCTGGAGACCCAGTACTTC.

CDR3 sequence (DNA): TGTGCCAGCAGCTTAGGAGGGGGACTAGCGATTGGCAATGAGCAGTTCTTC. It is translated as CASSLGGGLAIGNEQFF. This rearrangement joins TRBV7-2 to TRBJ2-1; TRBD2 agrees at 10 bases. Per germline, CDR1 SGHTA and CDR2 FQGNSA. J was trimmed by 6 bases and V by 1 base; bases with no gene match: 9. The CDR3 is 17 residues long.

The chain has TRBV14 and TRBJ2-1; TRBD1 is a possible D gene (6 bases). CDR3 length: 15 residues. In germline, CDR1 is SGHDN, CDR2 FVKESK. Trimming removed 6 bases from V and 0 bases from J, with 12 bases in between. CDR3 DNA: TGTGCCAGCAGATCCGACAGGAGCTCCTACAATGAGCAGTTCTTC. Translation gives CASRSDRSSYNEQFF. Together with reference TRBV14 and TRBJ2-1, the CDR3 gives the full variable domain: EAGVTQFPSHSVIEKGQTVTLRCDPISGHDNLYWYRRVMGKEIKFLLHFVKESKQDESGMPNNRFLAERTGGTYSTLKVQPAELEDSGVYFCASRSDRSSYNEQFFGPGTRLTVL.

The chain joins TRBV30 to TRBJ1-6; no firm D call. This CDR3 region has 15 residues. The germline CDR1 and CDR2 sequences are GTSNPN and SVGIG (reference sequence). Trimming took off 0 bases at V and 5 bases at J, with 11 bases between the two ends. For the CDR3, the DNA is TGTGCCTGGAGTGTACTGGATAGAGATAATTCACCCCTCCACTTT. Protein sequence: CAWSVLDRDNSPLHF.

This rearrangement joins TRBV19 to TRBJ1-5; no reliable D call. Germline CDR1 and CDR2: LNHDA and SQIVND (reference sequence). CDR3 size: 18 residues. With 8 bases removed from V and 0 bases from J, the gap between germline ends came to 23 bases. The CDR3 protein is CASAKFREEIHSNQPQHF. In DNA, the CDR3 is TGTGCCAGTGCAAAATTCCGGGAGGAAATACATAGCAATCAGCCCCAGCATTTT.